Described below is a single TCR beta chain sequence and its context. The antigen is unknown. V was shortened by 11 bases and J by 3 bases, with 10 bases between the two germline ends. This CDR3 is built from 11 residues. CDR1 and CDR2 from the germline V gene are MNHEY and SVGAGI. Clones were read by immunoSEQ multiplex PCR, and TCRdb kept only the in-frame ones, dropping some. The sample holds tens of thousands of clones, approximately 88% seen once. This sample was taken from a study of siplizumab effects on memory and regulatory T cells. The study's findings and limits: Mapping to unstimulated subsets was achieved for only a minor fraction of alloreactive clones. Major contributors to the alloresponse seemed to be naive T cells, which also appeared more diverse than memory cells.

Sequenced: Tregs sorted from blood. This TCR was recovered from a human donor in good health. The V gene is TRBV6-5, the J gene TRBJ1-2; D remains unclear. CDR3 amino acids: CASNGYYGYTF. The CDR3, as DNA: TGTGCCTCCAATGGGTACTATGGCTACACCTTC.